This TCR beta chain was captured in a study of OX40 agonist ivuxolimab in advanced cancers. As regards this clone: Its cognate antigen is unknown.

Sequenced by immunoSEQ multiplex PCR; TCRdb stores in-frame clones only, minus some. The repertoire holds approximately 75,000 clones, with about nine tenths as singletons. The V gene's germline CDR1 is KGHSH and CDR2 LQKENI. The length of the CDR3 is 15 residues. Germline trimming cut 3 bases from V and 0 bases from J; bases unmatched to any gene: 2. General study findings and limits: Doses of 0.1 to 3.0 mg/kg were accompanied by clonal expansion of CD4+ and CD8+ blood T cells by week 6. Partly responding patients at 0.1-3.0 mg/kg showed some of the smallest clonal expansion.

This chain joins TRBV18 and TRBJ2-7; 10 bases fit TRBD1. The sequence came from an adult with an advanced solid tumor such as melanoma, head and neck, liver or kidney cancer. Specimen: CD4+ or CD8+ T cells sorted from blood, collected in a trial of the OX40 agonist ivuxolimab. This chain's CDR3 is CASSPGTGVSYEQYF. The CDR3 bases are TGTGCCAGCTCACCCGGGACAGGGGTCTCCTACGAGCAGTACTTC.